The subject of this entry is one T cell receptor beta chain. Its antigen is still unknown. No much larger clonotype is one base removed from it; base qualities were not supplied. The data originate from a study of identical twins (TCRdb year 2016). Regarding the research as a whole: To test whether fetal clonotypes persist, this study deep-sequenced TCR alpha and beta repertoires from monozygotic twins, from unrelated adults of various ages, and from cord blood. Replicate twin experiments were performed at different times using different library preparation protocols to rule out contamination.

Trimming takes 5 bases off V and 9 bases off J; junction bases not matched to a gene: 11. Taken from cysteine to phenylalanine, the CDR3 has 14 residues. Only the CDR3 DNA is retained, 42 bases long and in frame from the first base. From a lookup of the germline V gene, CDR1 and CDR2 are SGHRS and YFSETQ. Findings and caveats that apply to the study as a whole: Invariant T cells such as MAIT and iNKT could partly confound zero-insertion analyses, although diverse VJ usage argued against such confounding for most clonotypes. Compared with coincidental sharing between unrelated individuals, out-of-frame TCR alpha sequences shared between twins showed an excess of sequences with low generation probability. Fewer insertions were carried by abundant cord blood beta clonotypes; a weaker similar trend was observed in young adult naive repertoires, while no such trend was observed in memory repertoires. Excess twin sharing in beta out-of-frame sequences was weaker because fewer shared sequences lowered the signal-to-noise ratio. In monozygotic twins, out-of-frame TCR alpha sharing was systematically underestimated by recombination models, although the models agreed with sharing between unrelated individuals. Conclusions relied on cross-sectional statistical analysis, since the same donors could not be followed over many years.

All donors were healthy Caucasians. The twin cohort consisted of three pairs of female monozygotic twins, all aged 18 to 29 years. Peripheral blood mononuclear cells were the source from which RNA for the TCR libraries was isolated. Receptor libraries were prepared by 5' RACE. The sequencer listed for this sample is Illumina HiSeq 2000. A universal primer binding site was introduced by template switching, and a unique molecular identifier was present in the final cDNA, enabling accurate counting of TCR cDNA molecules. First-strand cDNA for TCR alpha and beta chains was synthesized from specific primers in the conserved constant-segment region. Each cDNA library was double barcoded, with a SMART-Mk sample barcode plus Illumina barcodes, to control for contamination. TruSeq adapter sequences along with Illumina sample barcodes were introduced in two successive PCR steps. TCR alpha and beta cDNA libraries were sequenced on the Illumina HiSeq platform with custom primers. The source study handled its data this way. Unique molecular identifiers were extracted from raw reads with MiGEC, and CDR3 positions were determined with MiXCR. Recombination models were inferred per individual with the repgenHMM and IGoR tools using an EM algorithm. Shared clonotype analysis was performed with the tcR package in R, normalizing sharing by the product of cloneset sizes. To study raw recombination free of thymic and clonal selection effects, out-of-frame nonproductive sequences were analyzed. TCRdb ran its own pipeline on the public reads, namely fastp trimming at Q25 and MiXCR clone calling, and kept in-frame beta chains. All rows with the same CDR3 protein become a single entry with the most common DNA and genes. The V and J calls were determined by TCRdb, not by the authors. Here the sample has hundreds of thousands of distinct CDR3 sequences; 8.6% occur a single time. The ten biggest clones cover approximately 0.89% of the sample.

The data also belong to a second study, concerning yellow fever vaccine responses in identical twins. Looking at the second paper: According to the authors, the vaccine-induced T cell response in identical twins seemed to be partly convergent and partly specific to each individual. In identical twins, the study followed T cell clones that responded to the vaccine with precision.

The clonotype comes from a woman younger than 30 in good health. The rearranged chain carries TRBV5-1 and TRBJ2-1, with TRBD2 identical over 7 junction bases. The source material was PBMCs. For the CDR3, the sequence is CASSWGEGLGEQFF. The DNA reads TGCGCCAGCAGTTGGGGGGAGGGCCTAGGTGAGCAGTTCTTC.